The clone carrying this TCR beta chain occurred a few times. Its cognate antigen is unknown. This specimen comes from a study of HIV-infected children after antiretroviral therapy interruption. The overall study: Children were on planned treatment interruption or continuous treatment. Continuous-treatment children had median age around 8 years, interruption over 9 years.

V shed 6 bases and J shed 4 bases, with 10 bases lying between them. The CDR3 is 13 amino acids. Germline CDR1 MNHNS, CDR2 SASEGT. Stated treatment: PENTA 11 planned treatment interruption arm or continuous ART arm. At least 5 million viable PBMCs were required per cryopreserved sample. Study outcomes and limitations: By the end of treatment interruption, naive CD4+ clonality (Gini) increased.

The TCR library was built from RNA with a 3' RACE protocol and unique molecular identifiers. MiXCR, run by TCRdb on the 3' RACE reads, gives a single entry per CDR3 protein. Of about 50,000 distinct CDR3 sequences listed, 4.3% are singletons. This TCR was sampled from a pool of human donors with HIV. The chain combines TRBV6-1 with TRBJ1-5; D possibly corresponds to TRBD1 (5 bases). The source was CD45RA+ CD4+ T cells from PBMCs, pooled from several time points, collected from a donor given antiretroviral therapy, either interrupted or continuous. The subset: naive CD4+ CD45RA+ CD45RO- T cells. The CDR3 DNA reads as TGTGCCAGCAGGGGGCTGGGGAATCAGCCCCAGCATTTT. The encoded protein is CASRGLGNQPQHF.